This TCR beta chain was profiled in a study of Graves' ophthalmopathy and Graves' hyperthyroidism. Amplified TCR beta CDR3 regions were obtained using RNA transcripts as template. The first-round RT-PCR employed HTBI primers together with the Qiagen OneStep RT-PCR kit. A multiplex PCR was then performed as the second round. From the multiplex PCR reads, TCRdb called clonotypes with MiXCR, one entry per CDR3 protein. The top ten clones hold 11% of a sample with 1 million to 1.3 million distinct CDR3 sequences, less than 45% of them seen once. This clonotype has at least ten counts. The CDR3 loop spans 14 amino acids. V was cut by 3 bases and J by 2 bases, with 10 bases left in between. CDR1 and CDR2 (germline): SEHNR, FQNEAQ (reference sequence).

The rearrangement uses TRBV7-9 and TRBJ2-5; D unclear. Sequenced: peripheral blood or thyroid tissue (not recorded which). The receptor comes from an adult man with Graves' hyperthyroidism. CDR3 nucleotides: TGTGCCAGCAGCTTTGTTGGCGGACAAGAGACCCAGTACTTC. This gives the protein CASSFVGGQETQYF.